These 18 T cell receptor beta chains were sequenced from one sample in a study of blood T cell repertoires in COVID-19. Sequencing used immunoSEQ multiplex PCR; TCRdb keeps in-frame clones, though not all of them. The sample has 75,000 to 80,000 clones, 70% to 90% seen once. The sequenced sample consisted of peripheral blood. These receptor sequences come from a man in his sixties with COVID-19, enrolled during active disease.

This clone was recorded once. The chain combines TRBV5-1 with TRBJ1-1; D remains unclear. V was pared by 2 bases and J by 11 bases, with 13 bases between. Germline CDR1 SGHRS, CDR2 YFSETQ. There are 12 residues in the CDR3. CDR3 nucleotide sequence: TGCGCCAGCAGCTTTGATGCGGGCTTGGCTTTCTTT. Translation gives CASSFDAGLAFF.

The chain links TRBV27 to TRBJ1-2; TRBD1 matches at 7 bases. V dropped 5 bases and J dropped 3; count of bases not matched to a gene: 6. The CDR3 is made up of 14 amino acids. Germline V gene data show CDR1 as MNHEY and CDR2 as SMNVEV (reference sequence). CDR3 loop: CASSPRTGDYGYTF. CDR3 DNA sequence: TGTGCCAGCAGTCCCCGGACAGGCGACTATGGCTACACCTTC.

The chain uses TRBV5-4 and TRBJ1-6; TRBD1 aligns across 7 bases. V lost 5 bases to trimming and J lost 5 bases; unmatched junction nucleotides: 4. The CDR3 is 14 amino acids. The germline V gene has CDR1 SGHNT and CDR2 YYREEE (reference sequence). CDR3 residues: CASSTGTDNSPLHF. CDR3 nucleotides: TGTGCCAGCAGTACCGGGACAGATAATTCACCCCTCCACTTT. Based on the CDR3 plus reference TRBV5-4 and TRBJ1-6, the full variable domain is ETGVTQSPTHLIKTRGQQVTLRCSSQSGHNTVSWYQQALGQGPQFIFQYYREEENGRGNFPPRFSGLQFPNYSSELNVNALELDDSALYLCASSTGTDNSPLHFGNGTRLTVT.

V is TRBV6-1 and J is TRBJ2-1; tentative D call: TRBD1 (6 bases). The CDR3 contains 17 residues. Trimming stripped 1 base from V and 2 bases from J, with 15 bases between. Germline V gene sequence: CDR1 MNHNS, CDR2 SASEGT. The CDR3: CASSEEGSGAPYNEQFF. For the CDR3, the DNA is TGTGCCAGCAGTGAAGAGGGGTCAGGGGCCCCCTACAATGAGCAGTTCTTC.

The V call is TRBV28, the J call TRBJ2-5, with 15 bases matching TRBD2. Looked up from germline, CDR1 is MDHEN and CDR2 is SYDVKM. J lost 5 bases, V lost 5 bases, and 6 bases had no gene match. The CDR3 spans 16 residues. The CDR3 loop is CASSPGLAGGLETQYF. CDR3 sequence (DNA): TGTGCCAGCAGTCCGGGACTAGCGGGGGGCCTTGAGACCCAGTACTTC.

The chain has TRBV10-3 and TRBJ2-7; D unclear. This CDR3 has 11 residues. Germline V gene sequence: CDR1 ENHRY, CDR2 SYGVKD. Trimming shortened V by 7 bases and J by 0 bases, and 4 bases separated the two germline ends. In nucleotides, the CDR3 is TGTGCCATCATCTTCTCCTACGAGCAGTACTTC. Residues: CAIIFSYEQYF.

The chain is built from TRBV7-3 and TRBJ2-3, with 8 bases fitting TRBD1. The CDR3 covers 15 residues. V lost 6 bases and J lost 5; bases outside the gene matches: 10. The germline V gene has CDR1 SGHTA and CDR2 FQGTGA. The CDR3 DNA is TGTGCCAGCAGTCAGGCGGCAGGGGGCTTAGATACGCAGTATTTT. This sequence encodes CASSQAAGGLDTQYF. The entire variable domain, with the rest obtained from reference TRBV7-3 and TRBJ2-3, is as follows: GAGVSQTPSNKVTEKGKYVELRCDPISGHTALYWYRQSLGQGPEFLIYFQGTGAADDSGLPNDRFFAVRPEGSVSTLKIQRTERGDSAVYLCASSQAAGGLDTQYFGPGTRLTVL.

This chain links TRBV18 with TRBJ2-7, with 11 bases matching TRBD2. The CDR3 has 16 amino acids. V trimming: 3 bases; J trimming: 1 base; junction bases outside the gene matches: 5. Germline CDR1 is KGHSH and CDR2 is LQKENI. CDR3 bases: TGTGCCAGCTCACCTAATAGCGGGAGGGTTTCCTACGAGCAGTACTTC. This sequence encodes CASSPNSGRVSYEQYF.

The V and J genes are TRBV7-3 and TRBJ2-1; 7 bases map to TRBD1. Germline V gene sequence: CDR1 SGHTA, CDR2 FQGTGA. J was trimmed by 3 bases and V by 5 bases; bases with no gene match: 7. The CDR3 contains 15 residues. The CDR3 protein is CASSPQGQNYNEQFF. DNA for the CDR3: TGTGCCAGCAGCCCTCAGGGACAGAACTACAATGAGCAGTTCTTC.

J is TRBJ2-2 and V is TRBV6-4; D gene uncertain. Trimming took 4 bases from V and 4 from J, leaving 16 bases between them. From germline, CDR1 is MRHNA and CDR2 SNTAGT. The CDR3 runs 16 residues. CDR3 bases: TGTGCCAGCAGTGCCCGACCTAGTTTGGGCACCGGGGAGCTGTTTTTT. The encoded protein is CASSARPSLGTGELFF.

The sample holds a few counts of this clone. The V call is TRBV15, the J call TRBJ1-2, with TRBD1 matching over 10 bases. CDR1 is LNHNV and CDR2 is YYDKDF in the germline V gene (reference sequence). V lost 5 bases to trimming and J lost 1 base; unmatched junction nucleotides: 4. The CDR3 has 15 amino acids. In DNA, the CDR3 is TGTGCCACCAGCTTGGGGACAGGGGATAACTATGGCTACACCTTC. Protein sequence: CATSLGTGDNYGYTF.

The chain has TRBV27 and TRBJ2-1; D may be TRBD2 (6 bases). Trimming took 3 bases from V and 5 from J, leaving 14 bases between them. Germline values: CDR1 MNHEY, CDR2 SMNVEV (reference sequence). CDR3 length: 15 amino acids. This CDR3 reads CASSLVGGRNNEQFF. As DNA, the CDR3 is TGTGCCAGCAGTTTGGTTGGAGGGAGGAACAATGAGCAGTTCTTC.

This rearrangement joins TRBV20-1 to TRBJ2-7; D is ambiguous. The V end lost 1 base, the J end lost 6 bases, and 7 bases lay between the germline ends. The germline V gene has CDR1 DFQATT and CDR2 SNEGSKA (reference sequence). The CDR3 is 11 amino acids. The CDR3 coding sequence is TGCAGTGCTAGAGGTCCGGGCGAGCAGTACTTC. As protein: CSARGPGEQYF.

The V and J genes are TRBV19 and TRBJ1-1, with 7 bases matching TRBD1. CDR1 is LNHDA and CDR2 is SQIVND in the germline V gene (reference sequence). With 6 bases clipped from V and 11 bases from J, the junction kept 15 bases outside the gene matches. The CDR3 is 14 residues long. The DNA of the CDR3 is TGTGCCAGTAGCGGGACAGCCGGTCATGGGGATGCTTTCTTT. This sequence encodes CASSGTAGHGDAFF.

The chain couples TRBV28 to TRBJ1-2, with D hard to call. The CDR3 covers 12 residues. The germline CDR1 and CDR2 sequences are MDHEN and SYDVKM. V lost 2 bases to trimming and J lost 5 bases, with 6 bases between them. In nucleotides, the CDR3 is TGTGCCAGCAGTTTACGAGAATATGGCTACACCTTC. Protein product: CASSLREYGYTF.

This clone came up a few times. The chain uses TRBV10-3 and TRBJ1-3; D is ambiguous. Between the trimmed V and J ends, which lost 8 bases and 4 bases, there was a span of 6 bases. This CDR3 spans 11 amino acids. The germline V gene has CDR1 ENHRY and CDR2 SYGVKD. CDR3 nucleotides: TGTGCCATCTCAGGAGGAAACACCATATATTTT. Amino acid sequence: CAISGGNTIYF.

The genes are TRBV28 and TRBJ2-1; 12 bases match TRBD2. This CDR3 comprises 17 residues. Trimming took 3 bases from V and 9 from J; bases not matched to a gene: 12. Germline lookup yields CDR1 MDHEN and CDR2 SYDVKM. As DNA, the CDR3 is TGTGCCAGCAGTTTCCCTAGCGGGAGGGAGACCTTTAGTGAGCAGTTCTTC. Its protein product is CASSFPSGRETFSEQFF.

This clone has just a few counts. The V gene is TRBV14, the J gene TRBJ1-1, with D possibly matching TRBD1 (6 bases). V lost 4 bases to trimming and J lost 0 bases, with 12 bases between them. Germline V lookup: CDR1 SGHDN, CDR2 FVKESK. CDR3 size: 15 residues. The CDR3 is CASSRTGTMNTEAFF. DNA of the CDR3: TGTGCCAGCAGCCGAACCGGGACAATGAACACTGAAGCTTTCTTT.